The 13 T cell receptor beta chains presented below share a single source sample, sequenced in a study of T cell responses to AZD1222 COVID-19 vaccine. The table came from immunoSEQ multiplex PCR; TCRdb's copy has only in-frame clones and leaves some out. The sample shows 100,000 or so clones, roughly 84% of them seen only once. Sequences were derived from peripheral blood, sampled on day 0 of AZD1222 vaccination. The receptors here all came from an adult in good health.

CDR3 nucleotide sequence: TGCGCCAGCAGCAGTAGACAAGGGGGGACCTACGAGCAGTACTTC. This encodes CASSSRQGGTYEQYF. The chain employs TRBV5-1 and TRBJ2-7; possibly TRBD1 or TRBD2 for D (6 bases each). CDR3 length equals 15 residues. Trimming stripped 4 bases from V and 2 bases from J, with 16 bases between. The germline CDR1 and CDR2 sequences are SGHRS and YFSETQ.

V usage is TRBV19 and J usage is TRBJ1-1; 11 positions match TRBD1. CDR3 length equals 15 residues. The trim removed 3 bases at V and 4 bases at J, leaving 4 bases unmatched. CDR1 and CDR2 from the germline V gene are LNHDA and SQIVND (reference sequence). This chain's CDR3 is CASSIPGTGGTEAFF. The CDR3 nucleotides are TGTGCCAGTAGTATTCCCGGGACAGGGGGCACTGAAGCTTTCTTT. The complete variable domain, with remaining parts taken from reference TRBV19 and TRBJ1-1, reads DGGITQSPKYLFRKEGQNVTLSCEQNLNHDAMYWYRQDPGQGLRLIYYSQIVNDFQKGDIAEGYSVSREKKESFPLTVTSAQKNPTAFYLCASSIPGTGGTEAFFGQGTRLTVV.

The chain employs TRBV18 and TRBJ1-4; 9 nucleotides align to TRBD1. The V and J ends lost 3 bases and 6 bases, in that order; junction bases with no gene match: 5. CDR1 is KGHSH and CDR2 is LQKENI in the germline V gene. The CDR3 spans 15 residues. DNA for the CDR3: TGTGCCAGCTCACCCGCCGGGACAGGGCATGAAAAACTGTTTTTT. Translating gives CASSPAGTGHEKLFF.

This clone showed up just once. The chain joins TRBV3-1 (or the pseudogene TRBV3-2) to TRBJ2-7, with D possibly TRBD1 on 6 matching bases. Germline CDR1 and CDR2: LGHDT and YNNKEL (reference sequence). The CDR3 runs 14 residues. Trimming removed 0 bases from V and 7 bases from J, with 13 bases in between. The CDR3 reads CASSQELRGVEQYF. The CDR3 DNA reads as TGTGCCAGCAGCCAAGAGCTCAGGGGCGTAGAGCAGTACTTC.

CDR3 in DNA: TGTGCCAGTGGACAGGTAGGAGGTACCGGGGAGCTGTTTTTT. Protein sequence: CASGQVGGTGELFF. The chain carries TRBV6-5 and TRBJ2-2, with 7 bases lining up with TRBD1. Germline V CDR1 and CDR2: MNHEY, SVGAGI. Unmatched junction bases numbered 9, after V lost 9 bases and J lost 5 bases. This CDR3 contains 14 residues.

CDR3 amino acids: CASGLAGGPQDIQYF. CDR3 in DNA: TGTGCCAGCGGGCTAGCGGGGGGGCCCCAGGACATTCAGTACTTC. This chain connects TRBV6-5 to TRBJ2-4; 12 bases fit TRBD2. V was clipped by 8 bases and J by 8 bases; unmatched bases: 10. The length of the CDR3 is 15 residues. CDR1 MNHEY and CDR2 SVGAGI come from the germline V gene.

The J gene is TRBJ2-1, the V gene TRBV7-2; TRBD2 aligns across 12 bases. Germline V gene data show CDR1 as SGHTA and CDR2 as FQGNSA. The length of the CDR3 is 15 residues. V lost 1 base, J lost 9 bases, and 4 bases stayed unmatched. In DNA form, the CDR3 reads TGTGCCAGCAGCTTAGAGGCTAGCGGGGGGGGTGAGCAGTTCTTC. Its translation: CASSLEASGGGEQFF.

J is TRBJ1-6 and V is TRBV6-5; TRBD1 is a possible D gene (6 bases). Trimming shortened V by 4 bases and J by 14 bases, and 18 bases separated the two germline ends. Germline CDR1 is MNHEY and CDR2 is SVGAGI. The CDR3 has 14 amino acids. CDR3 sequence reads: CASSLEGGPSALHF. The CDR3 DNA follows: TGTGCCAGCAGTTTGGAAGGGGGTCCCTCGGCCCTCCACTTT.

The J gene is TRBJ2-3, the V gene TRBV28, with D possibly being TRBD1 (5 bases). The V gene's germline CDR1 is MDHEN and CDR2 SYDVKM. V lost 6 bases to trimming and J lost 0 bases, with 19 bases between them. The length of the CDR3 is 17 residues. CDR3: CASSSGRRHRSTDTQYF. The CDR3 DNA sequence: TGTGCCAGCAGCTCAGGGCGACGGCACCGGAGCACAGATACGCAGTATTTT.

The V and J genes are TRBV5-1 and TRBJ2-2, with D perhaps given as TRBD1 or TRBD2 (5 bases each). The CDR3 contains 16 residues. The V end lost 0 bases, the J end lost 5 bases, and 14 bases lay between the germline ends. Looked up from germline, CDR1 is SGHRS and CDR2 is YFSETQ. For the CDR3, the DNA is TGCGCCAGCAGCTTGGGTTTGGGGCCGGGGACCGGGGAGCTGTTTTTT. Its protein is CASSLGLGPGTGELFF.

The DNA for the CDR3 is TGTGCCATCGGACTCCCTAGCACAGATACGCAGTATTTT. It translates to CAIGLPSTDTQYF. The chain employs TRBV28 and TRBJ2-3, with a possible D match to TRBD2 (5 bases). V gave up 10 bases and J gave up 0 bases, with 11 bases separating them. This CDR3 has 13 amino acids. The germline V gene has CDR1 MDHEN and CDR2 SYDVKM.

The chain joins TRBV18 to TRBJ2-5; 8 nucleotides match TRBD1. CDR1 KGHSH and CDR2 LQKENI come from the germline V gene. Trimming at V came to 4 bases and at J to 10 bases, leaving 14 bases not matched to a gene. This CDR3 region has 15 residues. CDR3 residues: CASSRDRGPGGDQYF. The CDR3, as DNA: TGTGCCAGCTCACGTGACAGGGGTCCCGGGGGTGACCAGTACTTC.

The rearrangement joins TRBV27 to TRBJ1-6, with no clear D. The CDR3 loop spans 12 amino acids. Germline V gene sequence: CDR1 MNHEY, CDR2 SMNVEV (reference sequence). V was shortened by 5 bases and J by 4 bases, with 3 bases between the two germline ends. The CDR3 sequence is CASSQYNSPLHF. The CDR3 DNA sequence: TGTGCCAGCAGTCAATATAATTCACCCCTCCACTTT.